These 5 T cell receptor beta chains were sequenced from one sample in a study of OX40 agonist ivuxolimab in advanced cancers. The library was prepared using the immunoSEQ multiplex PCR assay. TCRdb provides this immuneACCESS table in a form limited to in-frame rearrangements. Some clones are lacking; in checked studies, under half of them reflect an unresolved V gene, and why the rest are absent is not known. For this sample the table gives 30,000 to 40,000 clones, of which 89% were detected only once. Of the sample, 35% to 40% is held by the ten largest clones. The sample here was CD4+ or CD8+ T cells sorted from blood, taken in a trial of the OX40 agonist ivuxolimab. Receptors were obtained from an adult with an advanced solid tumor such as melanoma, head and neck, liver or kidney cancer.

The rearrangement joins TRBV12-5 to TRBJ2-7; TRBD2 aligns across 11 bases. V lost 0 bases to trimming and J lost 5 bases; unmatched junction nucleotides: 6. Germline loops: CDR1 LGHNT, CDR2 FRNRAP. The CDR3 consists of 16 residues. CDR3 sequence: CASGLVLSGGAHEQYF. In DNA form, the CDR3 reads TGTGCTAGTGGTTTGGTTCTTAGCGGGGGGGCCCACGAGCAGTACTTC.

The CDR3 sequence: CASSTGGAEAFF. CDR3 DNA: TGTGCCAGCAGTACAGGGGGCGCTGAAGCTTTCTTT. The chain links TRBV27 to TRBJ1-1; 9 bases align to TRBD1. The CDR3 is 12 amino acids. The V and J ends lost 5 bases and 6 bases, in that order; junction bases with no gene match: 1. Germline V gene data show CDR1 as MNHEY and CDR2 as SMNVEV (reference sequence).

V gene TRBV9 combines with J gene TRBJ1-3; a weak D match, TRBD1 (6 bases). The length of the CDR3 is 15 residues. Germline V lookup: CDR1 SGDLS, CDR2 YYNGEE. V lost 6 bases and J 0 bases, leaving 13 bases between the germline ends. The CDR3 DNA is TGTGCCAGCACCGGAGGGGGGGGCTCTGGAAACACCATATATTTT. It specifies CASTGGGGSGNTIYF.

V usage is TRBV5-4 and J usage is TRBJ1-1; D not certain. The CDR3 sequence is 13 residues long. The germline V gene encodes CDR1 SGHNT and CDR2 YYREEE (reference sequence). Trimming shortened V by 5 bases and J by 5 bases, and 13 bases separated the two germline ends. As DNA, the CDR3 is TGTGCCAGCAGGGAACTAGGGCGGACTGAAGCTTTCTTT. Translating gives CASRELGRTEAFF.

The chain links TRBV9 to TRBJ2-7; D may match TRBD1 or TRBD2 (5 bases each). Trimming took 3 bases from V and 3 from J, leaving 10 bases between them. The CDR3 spans 13 residues. Per germline, CDR1 SGDLS and CDR2 YYNGEE. For the CDR3, the DNA is TGTGCCAGCAGCGAATGGGACGGCTACGAGCAGTACTTC. Translating gives CASSEWDGYEQYF. The complete variable domain, with remaining parts taken from reference TRBV9 and TRBJ2-7, reads DSGVTQTPKHLITATGQRVTLRCSPRSGDLSVYWYQQSLDQGLQFLIQYYNGEERAKGNILERFSAQQFPDLHSELNLSSLELGDSALYFCASSEWDGYEQYFGPGTRLTVT.